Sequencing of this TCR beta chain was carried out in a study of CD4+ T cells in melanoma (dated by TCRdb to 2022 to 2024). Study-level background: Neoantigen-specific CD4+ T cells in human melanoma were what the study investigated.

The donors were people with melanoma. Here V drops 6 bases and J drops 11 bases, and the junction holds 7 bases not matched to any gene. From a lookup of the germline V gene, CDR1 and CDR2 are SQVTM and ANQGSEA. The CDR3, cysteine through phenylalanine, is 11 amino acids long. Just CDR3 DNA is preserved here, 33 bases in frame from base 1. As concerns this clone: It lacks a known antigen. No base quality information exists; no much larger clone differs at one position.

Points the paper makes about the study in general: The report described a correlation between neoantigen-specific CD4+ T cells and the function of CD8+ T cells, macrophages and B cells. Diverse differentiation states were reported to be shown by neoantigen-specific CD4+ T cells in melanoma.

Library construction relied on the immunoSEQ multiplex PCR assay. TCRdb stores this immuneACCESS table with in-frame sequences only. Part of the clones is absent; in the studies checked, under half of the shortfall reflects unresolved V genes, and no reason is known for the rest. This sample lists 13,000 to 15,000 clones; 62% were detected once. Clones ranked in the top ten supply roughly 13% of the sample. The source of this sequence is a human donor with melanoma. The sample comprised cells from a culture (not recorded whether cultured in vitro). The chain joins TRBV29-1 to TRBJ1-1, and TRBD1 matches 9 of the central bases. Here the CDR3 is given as CSVTPGTGAFF. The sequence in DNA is TGCAGCGTCACCCCGGGGACAGGGGCTTTCTTT.